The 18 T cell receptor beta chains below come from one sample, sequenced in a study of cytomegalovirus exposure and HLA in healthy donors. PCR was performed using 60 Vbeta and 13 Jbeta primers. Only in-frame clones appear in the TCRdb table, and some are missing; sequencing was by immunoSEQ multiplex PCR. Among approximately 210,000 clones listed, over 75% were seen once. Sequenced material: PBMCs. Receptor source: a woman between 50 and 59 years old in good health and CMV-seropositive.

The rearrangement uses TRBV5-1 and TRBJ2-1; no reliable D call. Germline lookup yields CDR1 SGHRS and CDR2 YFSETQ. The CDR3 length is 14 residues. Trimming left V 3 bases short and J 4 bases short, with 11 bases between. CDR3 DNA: TGCGCCAGCAGCTCCCATCAGGCTTACAATGAGCAGTTCTTC. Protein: CASSSHQAYNEQFF.

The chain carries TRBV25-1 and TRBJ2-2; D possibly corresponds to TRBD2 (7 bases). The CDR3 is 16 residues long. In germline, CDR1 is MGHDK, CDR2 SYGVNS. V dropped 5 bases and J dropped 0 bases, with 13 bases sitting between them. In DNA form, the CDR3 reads TGTGCCAGCAGTAGGGCGGGGGCCTCGAACACCGGGGAGCTGTTTTTT. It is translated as CASSRAGASNTGELFF.

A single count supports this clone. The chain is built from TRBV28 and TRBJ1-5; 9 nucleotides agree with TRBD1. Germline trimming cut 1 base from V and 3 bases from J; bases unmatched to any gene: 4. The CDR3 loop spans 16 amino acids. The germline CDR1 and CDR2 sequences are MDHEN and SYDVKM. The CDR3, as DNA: TGTGCCAGCAGTTTATCCGGACAGGGGAACAATCAGCCCCAGCATTTT. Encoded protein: CASSLSGQGNNQPQHF. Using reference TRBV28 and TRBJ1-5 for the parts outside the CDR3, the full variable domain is DVKVTQSSRYLVKRTGEKVFLECVQDMDHENMFWYRQDPGLGLRLIYFSYDVKMKEKGDIPEGYSVSREKKERFSLILESASTNQTSMYLCASSLSGQGNNQPQHFGDGTRLSIL.

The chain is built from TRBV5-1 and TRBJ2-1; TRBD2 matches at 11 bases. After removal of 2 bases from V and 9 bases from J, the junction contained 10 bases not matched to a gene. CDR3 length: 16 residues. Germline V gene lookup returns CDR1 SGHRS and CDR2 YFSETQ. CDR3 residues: CASSFRVAGGRGEQFF. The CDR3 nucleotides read TGCGCCAGCAGCTTCAGGGTAGCGGGGGGGCGGGGTGAGCAGTTCTTC.

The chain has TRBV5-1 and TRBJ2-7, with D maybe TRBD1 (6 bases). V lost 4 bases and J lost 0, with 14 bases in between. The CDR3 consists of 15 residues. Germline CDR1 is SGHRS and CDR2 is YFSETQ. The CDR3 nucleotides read TGCGCCAGCAGCCGAAACAGGGAAAACTCCTACGAGCAGTACTTC. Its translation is CASSRNRENSYEQYF.

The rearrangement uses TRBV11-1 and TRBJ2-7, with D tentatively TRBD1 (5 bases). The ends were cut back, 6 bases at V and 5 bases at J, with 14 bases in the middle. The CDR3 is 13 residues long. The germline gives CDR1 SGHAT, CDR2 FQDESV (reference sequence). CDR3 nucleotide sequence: TGTGCCAGCAGATCGGCTCAGGGCGACGAGCAGTACTTC. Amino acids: CASRSAQGDEQYF.

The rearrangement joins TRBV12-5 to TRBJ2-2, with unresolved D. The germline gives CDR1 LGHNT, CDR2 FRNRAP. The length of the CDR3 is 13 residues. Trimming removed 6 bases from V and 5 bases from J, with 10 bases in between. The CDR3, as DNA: TGTGCTAGTGGCTCCAGGTTAACCGGGGAGCTGTTTTTT. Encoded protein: CASGSRLTGELFF.

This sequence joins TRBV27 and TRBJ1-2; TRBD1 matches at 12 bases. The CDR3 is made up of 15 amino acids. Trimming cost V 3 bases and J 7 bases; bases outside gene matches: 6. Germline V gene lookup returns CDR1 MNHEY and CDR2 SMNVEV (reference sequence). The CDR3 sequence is CASSLVGQGAGGYTF. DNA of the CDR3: TGTGCCAGCAGTTTGGTGGGACAGGGGGCAGGTGGCTACACCTTC.

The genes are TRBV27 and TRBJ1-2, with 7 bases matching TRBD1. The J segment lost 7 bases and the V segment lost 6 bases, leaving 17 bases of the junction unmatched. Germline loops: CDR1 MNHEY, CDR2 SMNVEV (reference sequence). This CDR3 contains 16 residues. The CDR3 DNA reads TGTGCCAGCAGACCGTCCGGGTTCCTATCAGGGGGTGGCTACACCTTC. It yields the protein CASRPSGFLSGGGYTF.

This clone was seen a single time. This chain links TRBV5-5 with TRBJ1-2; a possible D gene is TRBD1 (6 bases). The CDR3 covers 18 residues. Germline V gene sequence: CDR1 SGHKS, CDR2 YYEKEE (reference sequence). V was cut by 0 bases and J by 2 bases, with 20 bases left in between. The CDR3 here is CASSLAKETGHENYGYTF. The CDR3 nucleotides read TGTGCCAGCAGCTTGGCCAAAGAAACAGGGCATGAGAACTATGGCTACACCTTC.

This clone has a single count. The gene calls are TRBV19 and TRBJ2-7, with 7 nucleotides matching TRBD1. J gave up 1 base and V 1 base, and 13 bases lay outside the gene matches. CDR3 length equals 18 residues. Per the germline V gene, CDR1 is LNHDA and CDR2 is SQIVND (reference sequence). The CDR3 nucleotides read TGTGCCAGTAGTATAGCGGGCCTTTCCGGGACAGCATCCTACGAGCAGTACTTC. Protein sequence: CASSIAGLSGTASYEQYF.

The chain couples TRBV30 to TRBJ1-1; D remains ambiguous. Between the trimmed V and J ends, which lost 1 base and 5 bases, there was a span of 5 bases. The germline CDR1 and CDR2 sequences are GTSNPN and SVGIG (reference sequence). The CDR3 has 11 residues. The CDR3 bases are TGTGCCTGGAGTGCCAGGACTGAAGCTTTCTTT. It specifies CAWSARTEAFF.

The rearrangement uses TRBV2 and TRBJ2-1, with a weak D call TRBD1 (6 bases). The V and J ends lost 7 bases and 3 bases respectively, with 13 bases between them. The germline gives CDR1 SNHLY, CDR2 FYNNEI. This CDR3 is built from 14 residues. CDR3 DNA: TGTGCCAGCACCCTACAGGGAAACTACAATGAGCAGTTCTTC. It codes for CASTLQGNYNEQFF.

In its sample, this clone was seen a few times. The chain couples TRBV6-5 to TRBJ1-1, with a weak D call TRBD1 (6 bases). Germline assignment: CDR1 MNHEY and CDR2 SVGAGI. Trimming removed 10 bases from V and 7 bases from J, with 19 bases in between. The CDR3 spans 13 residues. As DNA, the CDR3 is TGTGCCACTAAACGGGGGGGGCCGGGTGAAGCTTTCTTT. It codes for CATKRGGPGEAFF.

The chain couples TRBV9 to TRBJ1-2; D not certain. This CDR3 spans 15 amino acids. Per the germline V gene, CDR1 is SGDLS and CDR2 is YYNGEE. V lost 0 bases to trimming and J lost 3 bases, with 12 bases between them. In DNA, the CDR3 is TGTGCCAGCAGCGTAGAGGGTGACGGGGACTATGGCTACACCTTC. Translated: CASSVEGDGDYGYTF.

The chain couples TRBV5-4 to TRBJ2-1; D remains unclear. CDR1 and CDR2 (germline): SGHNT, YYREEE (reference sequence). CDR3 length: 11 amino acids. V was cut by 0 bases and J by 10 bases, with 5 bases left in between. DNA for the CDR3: TGTGCCAGCAGCTTGGTCCAAGAGCAGTTCTTC. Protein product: CASSLVQEQFF.

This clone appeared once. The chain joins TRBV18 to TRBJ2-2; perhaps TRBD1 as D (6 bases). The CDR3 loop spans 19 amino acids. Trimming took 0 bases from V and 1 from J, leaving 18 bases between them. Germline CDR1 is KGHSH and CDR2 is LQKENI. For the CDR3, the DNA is TGTGCCAGCTCACCACCGGTACGGGGAGCAGGGGAGAACACCGGGGAGCTGTTTTTT. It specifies CASSPPVRGAGENTGELFF.

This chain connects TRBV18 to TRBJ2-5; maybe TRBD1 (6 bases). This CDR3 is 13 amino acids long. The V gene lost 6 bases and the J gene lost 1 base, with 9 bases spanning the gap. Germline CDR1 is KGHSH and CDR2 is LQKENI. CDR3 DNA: TGTGCCAGCTCCCTAGGGGGCCAAGAGACCCAGTACTTC. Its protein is CASSLGGQETQYF. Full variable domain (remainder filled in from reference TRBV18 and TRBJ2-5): NAGVMQNPRHLVRRRGQEARLRCSPMKGHSHVYWYRQLPEEGLKFMVYLQKENIIDESGMPKERFSAEFPKEGPSILRIQQVVRGDSAAYFCASSLGGQETQYFGPGTRLLVL.